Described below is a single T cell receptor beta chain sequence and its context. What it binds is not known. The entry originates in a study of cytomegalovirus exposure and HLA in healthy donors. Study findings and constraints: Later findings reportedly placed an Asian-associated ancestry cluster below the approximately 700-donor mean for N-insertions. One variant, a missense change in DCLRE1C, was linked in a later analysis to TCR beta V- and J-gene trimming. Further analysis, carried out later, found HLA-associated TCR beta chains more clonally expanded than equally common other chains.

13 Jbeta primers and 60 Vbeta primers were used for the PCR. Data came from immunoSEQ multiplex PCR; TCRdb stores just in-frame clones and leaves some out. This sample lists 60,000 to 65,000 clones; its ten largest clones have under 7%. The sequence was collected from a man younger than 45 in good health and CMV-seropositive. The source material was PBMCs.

CDR3: CSVETGGDQPQHF. In nucleotides, the CDR3 is TGCAGCGTTGAGACAGGGGGAGATCAGCCCCAGCATTTT. The V and J genes are TRBV29-1 and TRBJ1-5; 9 nucleotides align to TRBD1. V lost 3 bases to trimming and J lost 5 bases; unmatched junction nucleotides: 2. This CDR3 is 13 amino acids long. CDR1 and CDR2 from the germline V gene are SQVTM and ANQGSEA.